A single sample is the source of the 4 T cell receptor beta chains below, sequenced in a study of blood T cell repertoires in COVID-19. Repertoires were generated with immunoSEQ multiplex PCR, while TCRdb's copy carries only in-frame clones and drops some. The data hold around 140,000 clones, with 81% observed a single time. The sequenced sample consisted of peripheral blood. Source of these receptors: a woman aged 60-75 years with active or convalescent COVID-19.

The chain joins TRBV7-9 to TRBJ1-1; D gene unclear. The CDR3 has 11 residues. Germline V gene lookup returns CDR1 SEHNR and CDR2 FQNEAQ (reference sequence). V was shortened by 1 base and J by 8 bases, with 5 bases between the two germline ends. CDR3 sequence: CASSLEAEAFF. In nucleotides, the CDR3 is TGTGCCAGCAGCTTAGAAGCAGAAGCTTTCTTT.

This clone was observed a single time. This chain uses TRBV7-8 with TRBJ2-1, with TRBD2 matching over 10 bases. This CDR3 has 16 residues. J gave up 2 bases and V 4 bases, and 5 bases lay outside the gene matches. CDR1 is SGHVS, CDR2 FQNEAQ, per germline. In DNA, the CDR3 is TGTGCCAGCAGCTCGCTAGCGGGAGCGGCCTACAATGAGCAGTTCTTC. It is translated as CASSSLAGAAYNEQFF.

The rearrangement links TRBV19 to TRBJ1-1, with 10 positions matching TRBD1. Germline-derived CDR1 and CDR2 are LNHDA and SQIVND (reference sequence). Trimming removed 5 bases from V and 4 bases from J; junction bases left unmatched: 4. The CDR3 runs to 14 residues. CDR3 region: CASSEDRGATEAFF. The CDR3 coding sequence is TGTGCCAGTAGTGAGGACAGGGGGGCCACTGAAGCTTTCTTT.

The V call is TRBV10-3, the J call TRBJ1-2; the match to TRBD1 covers 7 bases. Germline assignment: CDR1 ENHRY and CDR2 SYGVKD. There are 14 residues in the CDR3. V shed 2 bases and J 3 bases; nucleotides not matched to a gene: 3. Here the CDR3 reads CAISEDRVDYGYTF. The CDR3 DNA sequence: TGTGCCATCAGTGAGGACAGGGTCGACTATGGCTACACCTTC.